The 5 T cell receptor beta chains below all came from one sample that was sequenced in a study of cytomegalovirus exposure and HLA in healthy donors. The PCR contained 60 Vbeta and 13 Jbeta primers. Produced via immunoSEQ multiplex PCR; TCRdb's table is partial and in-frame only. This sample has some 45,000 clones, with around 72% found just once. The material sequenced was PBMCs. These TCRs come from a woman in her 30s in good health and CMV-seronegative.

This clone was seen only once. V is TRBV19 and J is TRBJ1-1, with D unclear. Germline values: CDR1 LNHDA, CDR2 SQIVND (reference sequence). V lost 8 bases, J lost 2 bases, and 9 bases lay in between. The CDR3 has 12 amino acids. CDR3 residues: CASRRHNTEAFF. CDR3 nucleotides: TGTGCCAGTCGCAGGCATAACACTGAAGCTTTCTTT.

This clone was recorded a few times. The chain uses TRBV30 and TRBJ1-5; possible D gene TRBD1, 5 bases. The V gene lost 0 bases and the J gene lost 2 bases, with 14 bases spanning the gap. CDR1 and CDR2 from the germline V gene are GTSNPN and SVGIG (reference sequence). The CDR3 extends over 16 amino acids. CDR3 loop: CAWSVKDTWGNQPQHF. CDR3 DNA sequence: TGTGCCTGGAGTGTAAAGGACACCTGGGGCAATCAGCCCCAGCATTTT.

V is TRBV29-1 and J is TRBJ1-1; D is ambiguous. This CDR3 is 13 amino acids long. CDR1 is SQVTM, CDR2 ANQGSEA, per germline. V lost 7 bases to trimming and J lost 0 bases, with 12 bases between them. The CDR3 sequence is CSGGEALNTEAFF. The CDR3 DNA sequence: TGCAGCGGGGGAGAGGCGCTGAACACTGAAGCTTTCTTT. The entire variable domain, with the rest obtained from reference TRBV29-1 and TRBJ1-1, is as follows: SAVISQKPSRDICQRGTSLTIQCQVDSQVTMMFWYRQQPGQSLTLIATANQGSEATYESGFVIDKFPISRPNLTFSTLTVSNMSPEDSSIYLCSGGEALNTEAFFGQGTRLTVV.

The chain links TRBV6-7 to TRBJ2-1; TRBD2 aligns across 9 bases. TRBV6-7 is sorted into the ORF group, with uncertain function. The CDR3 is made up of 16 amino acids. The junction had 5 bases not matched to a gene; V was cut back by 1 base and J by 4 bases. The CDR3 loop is CASSYLASGNYNEQFF. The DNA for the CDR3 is TGTGCCAGCAGTTACTTAGCTAGCGGGAATTACAATGAGCAGTTCTTC.

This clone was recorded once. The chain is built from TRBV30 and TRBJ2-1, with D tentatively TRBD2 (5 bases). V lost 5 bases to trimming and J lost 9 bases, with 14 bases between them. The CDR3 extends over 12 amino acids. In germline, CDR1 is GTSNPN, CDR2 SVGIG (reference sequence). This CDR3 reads CAWAQEDAEQFF. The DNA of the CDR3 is TGTGCCTGGGCCCAGGAGGACGCTGAGCAGTTCTTC.